A single sample is the source of the 16 T cell receptor beta chains below, sequenced in a study of Ad26.COV2.S vaccination and SARS-CoV-2 variants. Treatment specified: some 19 received Ad26.COV2.S at low or high dose, single or two shots; about 5 received placebo; per-sample allocation not given. The investigators took samples on day 63 after the first vaccine or placebo injection. Generated by immunoSEQ multiplex PCR, the TCRdb table keeps only in-frame clones and is missing some. The sample yields 350,000 to 400,000 clones, about nine tenths seen once. Sequencing was performed on peripheral blood, taken in a trial of Ad26.COV2.S vaccine versus placebo. The receptors stem from a person between 18 and 65 years old who received the Ad26.COV2.S COVID-19 vaccine or a placebo.

V usage is TRBV18 and J usage is TRBJ2-1; D is unresolved. The germline V gene encodes CDR1 KGHSH and CDR2 LQKENI. V was clipped by 3 bases and J by 9 bases, with 9 bases between them. The CDR3 sequence is 12 residues long. The CDR3 loop is CASSPTLGEQFF. As DNA, the CDR3 is TGTGCCAGCTCACCCACCCTGGGTGAGCAGTTCTTC.

This sequence joins TRBV19 and TRBJ2-2; D gene ambiguous. CDR1 is LNHDA, CDR2 SQIVND, per germline (reference sequence). This CDR3 is 15 amino acids long. The V end was cut by 1 base, the J end by 2 bases, with 8 bases between. The CDR3 region has the DNA TGTGCCAGTAGTATAGGACACCTTAACACCGGGGAGCTGTTTTTT. This codes for CASSIGHLNTGELFF.

In this sample, this clone turned up a few times. The gene calls are TRBV19 and TRBJ1-2; D gene uncertain. Germline values: CDR1 LNHDA, CDR2 SQIVND (reference sequence). Trimming took 6 bases from V and 8 from J, leaving 16 bases between them. CDR3 length: 13 amino acids. CDR3 region: CASRGKEPWGYTF. The CDR3 bases are TGTGCCAGTAGGGGTAAGGAGCCCTGGGGCTACACCTTC.

The V gene is TRBV11-2, the J gene TRBJ2-5; tentatively, D is TRBD2 (6 bases). Germline CDR1 reads SGHAT; CDR2 reads FQNNGV. With 5 bases removed from V and 2 bases from J, the gap between germline ends came to 18 bases. This CDR3 is 16 amino acids long. The CDR3 region is CASSPPSRGLQETQYF. In DNA, the CDR3 is TGTGCCAGCAGCCCACCGAGTCGGGGGTTACAAGAGACCCAGTACTTC.

The V and J genes are TRBV27 and TRBJ2-7; D is perhaps TRBD1 or TRBD2 (5 bases each). Trimming took 8 bases from V and 1 from J, leaving 21 bases between them. Germline values: CDR1 MNHEY, CDR2 SMNVEV (reference sequence). The CDR3 loop spans 16 amino acids. This chain's CDR3 is CASLPSGATESYEQYF. DNA for the CDR3: TGTGCCAGCCTCCCCTCCGGGGCCACAGAATCCTACGAGCAGTACTTC.

This rearrangement joins TRBV12-3 or TRBV12-4 to TRBJ1-4; D not certain. CDR3 length equals 13 residues. V shed 5 bases and J shed 4 bases, with 8 bases lying between them. CDR3 loop: CASSRGSNEKLFF. The CDR3 nucleotides read TGTGCCAGCAGTCGCGGGAGTAATGAAAAACTGTTTTTT.

This chain uses TRBV4-1 with TRBJ2-6; 7 positions agree with TRBD1. V shed 2 bases and J 0 bases; nucleotides not matched to a gene: 7. Germline CDR1 is MGHRA and CDR2 is YSYEKL. The CDR3 has 18 residues. Written as DNA, the CDR3 is TGCGCCAGCAGCCAACTAGGGGGCGCAGGCTCTGGGGCCAACGTCCTGACTTTC. Translating gives CASSQLGGAGSGANVLTF.

With regard to this clone: At one end the junction does not follow the germline gene, possibly because of a read error. The chain combines TRBV28 with TRBJ2-7; 8 nucleotides line up with TRBD1. Germline CDR1 is MDHEN and CDR2 is SYDVKM. The CDR3 consists of 12 residues. The chain's CDR3 is CASSFQETGDHF. The CDR3 region has the DNA TGTGCCAGCAGTTTTCAGGAGACAGGGGATCACTTC.

This chain links TRBV15 with TRBJ2-1; TRBD1 matches 7 bases. The CDR3 has 16 residues. Germline V CDR1 and CDR2: LNHNV, YYDKDF (reference sequence). V shed 3 bases and J 2 bases; nucleotides not matched to a gene: 7. CDR3 amino acids: CATSRDRPTTYNEQFF. In DNA, the CDR3 is TGTGCCACCAGCAGGGACAGGCCGACTACCTACAATGAGCAGTTCTTC.

The chain has TRBV7-9 and TRBJ1-1; D is uncertain. The CDR3 has 13 residues. Germline values: CDR1 SEHNR, CDR2 FQNEAQ (reference sequence). The V end was cut by 6 bases, the J end by 1 base, with 9 bases between. The DNA of the CDR3 is TGTGCCAGCAGGACGGAAGGGAACACTGAAGCTTTCTTT. It yields the protein CASRTEGNTEAFF.

This chain links TRBV4-1 with TRBJ2-1; the match to TRBD2 covers 7 bases. The J segment lost 3 bases and the V segment lost 4 bases, leaving 9 bases of the junction unmatched. The CDR3 is 16 amino acids. Germline V lookup: CDR1 MGHRA, CDR2 YSYEKL. The CDR3 nucleotides are TGCGCCAGCAGCCCCTCACTAGCGCTAATCTACAATGAGCAGTTCTTC. It is translated as CASSPSLALIYNEQFF.

This clone was observed a single time. The CDR3 DNA follows: TGTGCCAGCAGGACTGGACCCCAAGAGACCCAGTACTTC. The encoded protein is CASRTGPQETQYF. This chain links TRBV6-5 with TRBJ2-5; the D is unclear. The germline gives CDR1 MNHEY, CDR2 SVGAGI. The germline V and J ends were trimmed by 6 bases and 1 base, with 9 bases remaining between them. The CDR3 spans 13 residues.

This clone has a handful of counts. The rearrangement joins TRBV5-6 to TRBJ2-7, with 10 bases aligning to TRBD1. Trimming removed 0 bases from V and 3 bases from J; junction bases left unmatched: 9. Germline CDR1 is SGHDT and CDR2 is YYEEEE. The CDR3 totals 17 residues. CDR3 loop: CASSLGTGGNYYYEQYF. DNA for the CDR3: TGTGCCAGCAGCTTGGGGACAGGGGGAAACTACTACTACGAGCAGTACTTC.

The chain couples TRBV5-1 to TRBJ2-1; D ambiguous. This CDR3 is 14 amino acids long. The V and J ends lost 0 bases and 8 bases respectively, with 12 bases between them. CDR1 SGHRS and CDR2 YFSETQ come from the germline V gene. The CDR3 sequence is CASSLAPGTDEQFF. As DNA, the CDR3 is TGCGCCAGCAGCTTGGCGCCCGGAACCGATGAGCAGTTCTTC. The variable domain in full, completed from reference TRBV5-1 and TRBJ2-1, reads KAGVTQTPRYLIKTRGQQVTLSCSPISGHRSVSWYQQTPGQGLQFLFEYFSETQRNKGNFPGRFSGRQFSNSRSEMNVSTLELGDSALYLCASSLAPGTDEQFFGPGTRLTVL.

The chain is built from TRBV19 and TRBJ1-1; weak D call: TRBD1 (6 bases). The germline V gene encodes CDR1 LNHDA and CDR2 SQIVND (reference sequence). The CDR3 is 13 residues long. Trimming left V 5 bases short and J 14 bases short, with 21 bases between. The CDR3 DNA reads TGTGCCAGTAGTCCCCACGGGACACCATACGTCTTCTTT. Amino acid sequence: CASSPHGTPYVFF.

CDR3 region: CASSPRADGYTF. The CDR3 DNA sequence: TGTGCCAGCAGCCCCCGAGCGGATGGCTACACCTTC. The V call is TRBV7-9, the J call TRBJ1-2, with unresolved D. V was trimmed by 5 bases and J by 6 bases, leaving 10 bases between them. This CDR3 contains 12 residues. In germline, CDR1 is SEHNR, CDR2 FQNEAQ (reference sequence).